This T cell receptor (beta chain) was sequenced for a study of blood T cell repertoires in COVID-19. Background on the study: Material from acute and convalescent COVID-19 was sourced from the United States, Italy and Spain.

Looked up from germline, CDR1 is WNHNN and CDR2 is SYGVQD (reference sequence). The CDR3 runs to 13 residues. V lost 9 bases and J lost 1; bases outside the gene matches: 1. Source study methods: The assay estimated nucleated cells by amplifying reference gene primers. Libraries were prepared by immunoSEQ multiplex PCR; TCRdb keeps only in-frame clonotypes and omits some of them. V and J calls and clone size are given by that table; D and trimming were obtained from the DNA. The sample consists of several thousand clones, approximately 80% of them appearing once. The rearrangement uses TRBV10-1 and TRBJ2-5; the match to TRBD2 covers 11 bases. The sequence was collected from a human donor in a cohort sampled during active COVID-19. Source material: peripheral blood. The CDR3, as DNA: TGCGCCAGTAGCGGGGGGGCCCAAGAGACCCAGTACTTC. This translates into CASSGGAQETQYF.